This section outlines one TCR beta chain sequence together with its context. Its antigen is not identified. Germline assignment: CDR1 SGHTA and CDR2 FQGTGA. V trimming: 3 bases; J trimming: 1 base; junction bases outside the gene matches: 6. The CDR3 runs to 16 residues. This specimen comes from a study of regulatory T cells in long-lasting Graves disease. Study-level findings and limits: Researchers examined only peripheral blood and not thyroid tissue.

Combining iRepertoire HTBI primers with Arm-PCR of CDR3 regions, the authors built TCR beta libraries. How the authors handled the data: The samples yielded roughly 64 TRBV and roughly 15 TRBJ segments. Each CDR3 protein is one row after TCRdb ran MiXCR on the multiplex PCR reads. These V and J calls derive from TCRdb rather than the authors' analysis. There are roughly 610,000 distinct CDR3 sequences in the sample; more than 15% occur only once, and around 11% lies in the top ten. As for time point: newly diagnosed GD, antithyroid drugs for less than 3 months. PBMC-derived RNA was used for the TCR library. The sample also formed part of further work on T cells in Graves' hyperthyroidism and ophthalmopathy. As reported in that work: Pregnant or lactating patients were excluded, as were those with uncontrolled infection or other autoimmune disease. A set of HTBI primers served as the primers for a first-round RT-PCR of the TCR CDR3.

The origin of this receptor is a man in his late teens or twenties with Graves disease. The chain is built from TRBV7-3 and TRBJ2-3, with 8 bases matching TRBD2. This sample comprised peripheral blood mononuclear cells (PBMCs), obtained at new diagnosis, from a patient treated with antithyroid drugs. Here the CDR3 reads CASSFLTSGGTDTQYF. The CDR3 region has the DNA TGTGCCAGCAGCTTCCTTACTAGCGGAGGCACAGATACGCAGTATTTT.